This TCR beta chain was documented in a study of blood T cell repertoires in COVID-19 (dated by TCRdb to the early 2020s). Context from the whole study: Samples from collaborators originated in the United States, Italy and Spain and spanned both the acute and convalescent phases of COVID-19. The material from the prospective study consisted of cDNA or gDNA derived from T cells, B-cell-depleted T cells, or PBMCs. Deeply sampled blood TCRbeta repertoires from subjects exposed to, actively infected with, or recovered from COVID-19 were included in the dataset. The repertoires were made available in a free public database intended to serve as a resource for research on the immune response to SARS-CoV-2. Samples came from the ongoing ImmuneRACE study (first 160 participants) plus 1,254 subjects from 6 global collaborators. Nearly every sample came with metadata listing a de-identified subject ID, COVID-19 status, age in years and sex. HLA class I and class II types, where available, came from metadata supplied by the sample provider rather than from assay-based typing.

Participants in the prospective study were aged 18 to 89 years, lived in 20 to 30 United States geographic areas, and enrolled through a virtual design. To assign participants to cohorts, the prospective study relied on clinical history that participants themselves reported in a screening survey and a study questionnaire. Recovered participants in ImmuneRACE Cohort 3 were defined by two consecutive negative NP/OP PCR tests, clearance by a healthcare professional, or resolution of symptoms. Mobile phlebotomists in the prospective study collected whole blood, serum and a nasopharyngeal or oropharyngeal swab from every participant. Participants in the prospective study had the option to provide additional blood draws and questionnaires over a roughly two-month period. Before DNA extraction, prospective study blood samples were shipped either frozen or at room temperature. The study at large found these results: How much clinical and demographic metadata was included differed by source and by participant, and the metadata was provided uncurated.

The immunoSEQ Assay, a bias-controlled multiplex PCR, was used to amplify TCRbeta CDR3 regions from genomic DNA. The original methods were these. The number of nucleated cells in each sample was estimated by amplification of reference gene primers within the assay. To quantify the absolute abundance of each unique TCRbeta CDR3 rearrangement, sequence reads were collapsed and filtered. Productive Simpson clonality was computed per sample as the square root of Simpson's diversity index over productive rearrangements. TCRdb carries this immuneACCESS record with in-frame sequences only. Its versions omit some clonotypes, under half of them owing to an unresolved V gene in the studies checked, with the rest unexplained. From that table come the V and J calls and clone size; the DNA was used to work out D and trimming. This sample is represented by over 350,000 clones; around nine tenths of them were singletons. Clones ranked in the top ten supply around 10% of the sample.

On this clone: Its antigen remains unidentified. No much larger clone is present one base from it, and per-base qualities are unavailable.

The specimen sequenced was PBMCs or T cells enriched from blood (not recorded which). The TCR comes from a woman aged 45 to 65 who had recovered from COVID-19.

The CDR3: CASSQASSYNSPLHF. The DNA is as follows: TGTGCCAGCAGCCAAGCGAGCTCCTATAATTCACCCCTCCACTTT. The rearrangement joined TRBV3-1 (or the pseudogene TRBV3-2) to TRBJ1-6, with the D segment identity uncertain. CDR1 LGHDT and CDR2 YNNKEL are derived from the germline V gene (reference sequence). Trimming removed 1 base from V and 0 bases from J, leaving 4 bases between the germline ends. Including the terminal cysteine and phenylalanine, the CDR3 comprises 15 residues. Just the 45-base CDR3 DNA is kept, in frame starting at base 1.